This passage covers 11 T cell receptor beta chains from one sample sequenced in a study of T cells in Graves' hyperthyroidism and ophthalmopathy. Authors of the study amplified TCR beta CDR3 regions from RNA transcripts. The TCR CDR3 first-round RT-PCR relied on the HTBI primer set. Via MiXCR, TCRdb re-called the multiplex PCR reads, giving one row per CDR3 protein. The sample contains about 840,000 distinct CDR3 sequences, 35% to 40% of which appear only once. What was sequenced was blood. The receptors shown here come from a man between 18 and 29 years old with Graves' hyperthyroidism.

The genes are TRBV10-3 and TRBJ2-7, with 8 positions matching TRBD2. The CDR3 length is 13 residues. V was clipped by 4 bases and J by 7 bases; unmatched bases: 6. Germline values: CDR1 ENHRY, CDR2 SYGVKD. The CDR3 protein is CAISASPGGEQYF. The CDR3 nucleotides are TGTGCCATCAGTGCCAGCCCGGGAGGGGAGCAGTACTTC.

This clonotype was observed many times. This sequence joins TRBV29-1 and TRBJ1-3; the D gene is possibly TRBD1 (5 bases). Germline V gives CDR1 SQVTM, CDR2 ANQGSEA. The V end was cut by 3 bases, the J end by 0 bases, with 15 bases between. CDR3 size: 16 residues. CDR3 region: CSVEDFEGFSGNTIYF. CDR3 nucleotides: TGCAGCGTTGAGGATTTCGAGGGGTTCTCTGGAAACACCATATATTTT.

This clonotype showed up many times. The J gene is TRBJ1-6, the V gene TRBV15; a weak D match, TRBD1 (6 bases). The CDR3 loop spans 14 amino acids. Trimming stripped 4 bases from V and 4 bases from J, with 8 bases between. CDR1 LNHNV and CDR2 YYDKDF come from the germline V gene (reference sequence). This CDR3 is CATSTQGYNSPLHF. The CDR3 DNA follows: TGTGCCACCAGCACACAGGGATATAATTCACCCCTCCACTTT.

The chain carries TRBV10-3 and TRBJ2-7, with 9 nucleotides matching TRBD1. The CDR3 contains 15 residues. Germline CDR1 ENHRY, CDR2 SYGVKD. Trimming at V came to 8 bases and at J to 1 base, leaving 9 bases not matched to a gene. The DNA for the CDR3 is TGTGCCATCTTTCAGTGGGGACAGGGTTCCTACGAGCAGTACTTC. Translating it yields CAIFQWGQGSYEQYF.

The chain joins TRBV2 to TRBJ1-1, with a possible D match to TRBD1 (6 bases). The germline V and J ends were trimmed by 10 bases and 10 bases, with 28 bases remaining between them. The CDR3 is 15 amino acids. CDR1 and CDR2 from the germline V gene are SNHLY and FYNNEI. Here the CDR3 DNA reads TGTGCCACCAGCGGAATCAAGGGGGGGCGGGTCGGAGCTTTCTTT. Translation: CATSGIKGGRVGAFF.

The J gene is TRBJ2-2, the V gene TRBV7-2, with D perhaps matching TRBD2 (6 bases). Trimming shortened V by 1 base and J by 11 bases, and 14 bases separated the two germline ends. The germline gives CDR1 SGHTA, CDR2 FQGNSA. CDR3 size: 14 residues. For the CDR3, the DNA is TGTGCCAGCAGCTTAGGCGGGACCCAGAATGAGCTGTTTTTT. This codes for CASSLGGTQNELFF.

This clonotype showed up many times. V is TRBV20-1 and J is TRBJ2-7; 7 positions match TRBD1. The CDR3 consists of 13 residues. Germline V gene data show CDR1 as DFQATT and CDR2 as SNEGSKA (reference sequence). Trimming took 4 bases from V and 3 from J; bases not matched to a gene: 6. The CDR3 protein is CSAIGQENYEQYF. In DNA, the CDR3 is TGCAGTGCTATCGGACAGGAGAACTACGAGCAGTACTTC.

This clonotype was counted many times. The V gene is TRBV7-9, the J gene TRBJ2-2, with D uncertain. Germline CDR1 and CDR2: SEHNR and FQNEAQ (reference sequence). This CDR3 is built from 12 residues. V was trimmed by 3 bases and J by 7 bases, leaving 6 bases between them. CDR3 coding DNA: TGTGCCAGCAGCTTCGCTGGCGGGGAGCTGTTTTTT. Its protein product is CASSFAGGELFF.

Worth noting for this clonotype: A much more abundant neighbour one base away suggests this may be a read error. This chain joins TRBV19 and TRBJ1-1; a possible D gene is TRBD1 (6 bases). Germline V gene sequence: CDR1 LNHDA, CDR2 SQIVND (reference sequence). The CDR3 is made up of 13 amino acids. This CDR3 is CASRPLGDTEASF. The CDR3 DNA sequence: TGTGCCAGTAGACCTCTCGGGGACACTGAAGCTTCCTTT.

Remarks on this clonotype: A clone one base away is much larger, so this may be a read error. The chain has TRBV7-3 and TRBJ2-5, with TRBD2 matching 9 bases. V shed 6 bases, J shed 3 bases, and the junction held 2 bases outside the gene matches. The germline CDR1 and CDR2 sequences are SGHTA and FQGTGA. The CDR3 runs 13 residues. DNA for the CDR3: TGTGCCAGCAGACCTAGCGGGGAAGAGACCCAGTACTTC. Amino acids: CASRPSGEETQYF.

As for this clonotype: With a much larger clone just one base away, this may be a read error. CDR3: CVISEEKAYEQYF. The CDR3, as DNA: TGTGTCATCAGTGAGGAGAAAGCCTACGAGCAGTACTTC. V and J are TRBV10-3 and TRBJ2-7; no reliable D call. The CDR3 has 13 residues. Germline V gives CDR1 ENHRY, CDR2 SYGVKD.